This paragraph reports one TCR beta chain. The target antigen is unknown. Assay used: immunoSEQ multiplex PCR; TCRdb lists only in-frame clones, some missing. Counted here are roughly 98,000 clones, around 88% occurring once; the ten biggest clones make up roughly 4.3%. V dropped 3 bases and J dropped 6 bases, with 11 bases sitting between them. The germline V gene has CDR1 SGHVT and CDR2 SQSDAQ. CDR3 size: 13 residues. These data are taken from a study of cytomegalovirus exposure and HLA in healthy donors. Study results and caveats: Rarity marked most TCR sequences, yet some public TCRs occurred in many donors.

The sequence came from a young woman in good health and CMV-seronegative. The sample was PBMCs. The rearrangement joins TRBV7-4 to TRBJ1-2; the D gene is possibly TRBD1 (5 bases). The CDR3 loop is CASSFGREHGYTF. CDR3 sequence (DNA): TGTGCCAGCAGCTTTGGCAGGGAACATGGCTACACCTTC.